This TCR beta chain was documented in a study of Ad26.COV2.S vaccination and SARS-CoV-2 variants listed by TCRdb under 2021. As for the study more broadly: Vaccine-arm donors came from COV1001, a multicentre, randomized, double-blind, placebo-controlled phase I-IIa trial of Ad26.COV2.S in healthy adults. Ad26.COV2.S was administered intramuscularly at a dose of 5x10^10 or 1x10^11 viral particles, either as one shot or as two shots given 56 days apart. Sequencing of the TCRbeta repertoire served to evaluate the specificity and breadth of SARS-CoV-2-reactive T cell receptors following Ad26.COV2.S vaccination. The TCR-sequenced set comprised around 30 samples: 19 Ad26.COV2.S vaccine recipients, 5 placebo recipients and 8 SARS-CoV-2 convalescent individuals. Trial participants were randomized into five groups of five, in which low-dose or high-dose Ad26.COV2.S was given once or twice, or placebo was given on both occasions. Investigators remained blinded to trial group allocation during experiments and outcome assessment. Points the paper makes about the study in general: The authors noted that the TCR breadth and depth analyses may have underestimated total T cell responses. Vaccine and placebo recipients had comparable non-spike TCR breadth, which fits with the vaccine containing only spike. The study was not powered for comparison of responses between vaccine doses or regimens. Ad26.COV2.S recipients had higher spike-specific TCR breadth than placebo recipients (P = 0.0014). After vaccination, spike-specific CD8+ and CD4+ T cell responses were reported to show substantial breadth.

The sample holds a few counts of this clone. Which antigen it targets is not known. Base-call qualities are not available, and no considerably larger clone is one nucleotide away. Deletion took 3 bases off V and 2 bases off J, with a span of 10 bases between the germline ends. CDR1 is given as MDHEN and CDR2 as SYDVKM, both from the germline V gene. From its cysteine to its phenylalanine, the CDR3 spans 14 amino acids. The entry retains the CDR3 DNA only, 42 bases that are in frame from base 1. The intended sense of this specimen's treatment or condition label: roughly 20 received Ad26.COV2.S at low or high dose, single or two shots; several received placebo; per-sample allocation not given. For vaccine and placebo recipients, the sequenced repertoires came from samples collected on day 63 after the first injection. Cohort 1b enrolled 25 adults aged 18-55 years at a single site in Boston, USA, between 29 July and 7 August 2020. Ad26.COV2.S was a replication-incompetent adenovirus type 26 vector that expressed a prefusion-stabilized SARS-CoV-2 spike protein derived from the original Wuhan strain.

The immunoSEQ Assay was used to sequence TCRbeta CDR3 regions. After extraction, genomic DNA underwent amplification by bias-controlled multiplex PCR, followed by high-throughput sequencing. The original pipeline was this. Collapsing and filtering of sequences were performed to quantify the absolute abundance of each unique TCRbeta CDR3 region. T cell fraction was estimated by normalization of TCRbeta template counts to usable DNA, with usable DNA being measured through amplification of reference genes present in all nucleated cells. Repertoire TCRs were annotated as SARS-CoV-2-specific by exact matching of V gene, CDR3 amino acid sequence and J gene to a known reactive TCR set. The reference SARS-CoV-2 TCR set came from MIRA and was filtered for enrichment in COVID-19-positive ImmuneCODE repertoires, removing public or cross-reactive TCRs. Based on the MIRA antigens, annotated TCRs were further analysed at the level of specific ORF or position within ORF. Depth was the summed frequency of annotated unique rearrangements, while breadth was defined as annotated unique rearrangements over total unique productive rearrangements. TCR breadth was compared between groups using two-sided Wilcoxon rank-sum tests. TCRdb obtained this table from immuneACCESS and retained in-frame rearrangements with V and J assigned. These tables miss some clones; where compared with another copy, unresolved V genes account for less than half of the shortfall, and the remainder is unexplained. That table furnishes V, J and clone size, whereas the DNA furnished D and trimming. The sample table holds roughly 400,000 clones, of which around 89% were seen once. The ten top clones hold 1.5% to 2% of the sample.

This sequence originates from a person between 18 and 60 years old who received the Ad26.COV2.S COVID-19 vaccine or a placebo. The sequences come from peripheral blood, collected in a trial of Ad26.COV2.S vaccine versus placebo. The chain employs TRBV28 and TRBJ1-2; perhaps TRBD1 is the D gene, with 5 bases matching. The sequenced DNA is TGTGCCAGCAGTTTCCCGGGGCAAAACTATGGCTACACCTTC. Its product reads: CASSFPGQNYGYTF.